This TCR beta chain was observed in a study of blood T cell repertoires in COVID-19. This clone was detected only a few times. Libraries were prepared by immunoSEQ multiplex PCR; TCRdb keeps only in-frame clonotypes and omits some of them. The data contain 250,000 to 300,000 clones, 81% of them seen just once; the ten biggest clones take up over 2.5%. This CDR3 is 14 amino acids long. The germline V gene encodes CDR1 MDHEN and CDR2 SYDVKM. Trimming left V 1 base short and J 4 bases short, with 8 bases between. The rearrangement links TRBV28 to TRBJ2-1, with D perhaps TRBD2 (6 bases). The TCR sequence derives from a woman aged 60-70 years with active or convalescent COVID-19. Material for sequencing was peripheral blood. The CDR3 region is CASSLYRGYNEQFF. The CDR3 DNA reads TGTGCCAGCAGTTTATATCGGGGGTACAATGAGCAGTTCTTC.